The TCR beta chain described here comes from a study of blood T cells in healthy people across ages. Study outcomes and limitations: Comparison with aged donors showed that long-lived donors had more naive CD4+ cells and higher diversity. Samples with more naive T cells showed higher observed beta diversity.

This clonotype was seen a few times. Its antigen is not known. Germline V gene lookup returns CDR1 SNHLY and CDR2 FYNNEI. The trim removed 10 bases at V and 2 bases at J, leaving 2 bases unmatched. This CDR3 is 13 amino acids long. The study isolated at least 6.5 million PBMCs from each sample. Using a J-beta primer mix together with a sample-barcoded 5' primer, a second PCR was run for roughly 6 to 12 cycles. One entry per CDR3 protein, called by TCRdb with MiXCR from the 5' RACE reads. The profile shows about 1.8 million distinct CDR3 sequences, about 50% of them singletons. Sequenced sample: blood. The source is a woman aged 40 to 49 in good health. The chain combines TRBV2 with TRBJ2-3, with 11 bases aligning to TRBD1. The CDR3 DNA follows: TGTGCCAAAGGACAGGGGGCCACAGATACGCAGTATTTT. It specifies CAKGQGATDTQYF.